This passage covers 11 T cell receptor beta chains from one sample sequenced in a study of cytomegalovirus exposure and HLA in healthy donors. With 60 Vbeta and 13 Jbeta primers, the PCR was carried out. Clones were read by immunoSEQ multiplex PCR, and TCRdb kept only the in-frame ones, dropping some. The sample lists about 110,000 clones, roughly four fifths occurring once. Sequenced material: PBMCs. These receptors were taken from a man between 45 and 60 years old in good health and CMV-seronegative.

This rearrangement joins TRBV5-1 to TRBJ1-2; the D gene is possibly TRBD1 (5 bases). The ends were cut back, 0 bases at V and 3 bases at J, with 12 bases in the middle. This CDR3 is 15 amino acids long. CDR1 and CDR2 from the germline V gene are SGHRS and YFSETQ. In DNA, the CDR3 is TGCGCCAGCAGCTTGGGGGGCACAGTTGACTATGGCTACACCTTC. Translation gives CASSLGGTVDYGYTF.

The chain's CDR3 is CSVSRAETEAFF. The CDR3 nucleotides read TGCAGCGTCTCGCGAGCCGAGACTGAAGCTTTCTTT. This chain links TRBV29-1 with TRBJ1-1; no definite D call. Germline assignment: CDR1 SQVTM and CDR2 ANQGSEA. There are 12 residues in the CDR3. The germline V and J ends were trimmed by 6 bases and 5 bases, with 13 bases remaining between them.

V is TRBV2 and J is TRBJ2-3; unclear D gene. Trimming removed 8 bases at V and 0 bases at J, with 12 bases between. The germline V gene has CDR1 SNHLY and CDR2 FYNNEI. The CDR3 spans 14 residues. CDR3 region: CASDRHRSTDTQYF. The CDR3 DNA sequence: TGTGCCAGCGATCGGCACAGAAGCACAGATACGCAGTATTTT.

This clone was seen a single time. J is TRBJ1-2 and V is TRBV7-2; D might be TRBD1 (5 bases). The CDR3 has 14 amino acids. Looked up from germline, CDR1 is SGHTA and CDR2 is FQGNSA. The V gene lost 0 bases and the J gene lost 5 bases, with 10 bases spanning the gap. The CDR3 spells CASSLAGARYGYTF. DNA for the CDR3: TGTGCCAGCAGCTTAGCAGGGGCGCGGTATGGCTACACCTTC.

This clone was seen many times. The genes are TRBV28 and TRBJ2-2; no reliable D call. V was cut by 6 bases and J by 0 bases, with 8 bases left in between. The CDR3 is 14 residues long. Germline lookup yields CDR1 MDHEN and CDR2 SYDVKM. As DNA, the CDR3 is TGTGCCAGCAGGCTGAGTTCGAACACCGGGGAGCTGTTTTTT. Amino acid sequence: CASRLSSNTGELFF.

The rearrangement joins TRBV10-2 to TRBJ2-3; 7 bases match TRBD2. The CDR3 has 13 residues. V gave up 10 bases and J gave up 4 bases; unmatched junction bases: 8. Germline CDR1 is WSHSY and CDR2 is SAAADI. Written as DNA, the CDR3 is TGCGCCACCATTCCTGGGGGGGCAGATACGCAGTATTTT. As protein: CATIPGGADTQYF.

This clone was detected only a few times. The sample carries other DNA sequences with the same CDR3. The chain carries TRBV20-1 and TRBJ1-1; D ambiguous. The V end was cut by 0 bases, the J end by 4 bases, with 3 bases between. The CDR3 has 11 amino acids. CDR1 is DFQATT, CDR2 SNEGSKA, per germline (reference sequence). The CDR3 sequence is CSARDRTEAFF. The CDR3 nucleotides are TGCAGTGCTAGAGACCGCACTGAAGCTTTCTTT.

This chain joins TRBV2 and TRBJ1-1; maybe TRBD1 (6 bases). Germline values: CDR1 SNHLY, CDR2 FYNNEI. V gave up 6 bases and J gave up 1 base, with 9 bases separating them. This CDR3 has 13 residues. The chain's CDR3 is CASRTQGNTEAFF. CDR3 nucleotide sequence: TGTGCCAGCAGAACACAGGGGAACACTGAAGCTTTCTTT.

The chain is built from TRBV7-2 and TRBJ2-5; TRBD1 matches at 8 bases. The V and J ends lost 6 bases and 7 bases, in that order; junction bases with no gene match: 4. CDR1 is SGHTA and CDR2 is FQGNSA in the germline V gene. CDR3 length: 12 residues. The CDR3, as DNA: TGTGCCAGCAGTTCAGGGGGCGGGACCCAGTACTTC. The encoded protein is CASSSGGGTQYF. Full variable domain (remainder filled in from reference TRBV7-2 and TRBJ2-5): GAGVSQSPSNKVTEKGKDVELRCDPISGHTALYWYRQSLGQGLEFLIYFQGNSAPDKSGLPSDRFSAERTGGSVSTLTIQRTQQEDSAVYLCASSSGGGTQYFGPGTRLLVL.

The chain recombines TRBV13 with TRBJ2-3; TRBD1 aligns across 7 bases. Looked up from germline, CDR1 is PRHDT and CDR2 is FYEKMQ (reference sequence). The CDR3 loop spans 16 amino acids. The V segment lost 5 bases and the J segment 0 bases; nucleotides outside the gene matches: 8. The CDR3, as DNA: TGTGCCAGCAGCCGTGGGACAGCCTCTAGCACAGATACGCAGTATTTT. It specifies CASSRGTASSTDTQYF. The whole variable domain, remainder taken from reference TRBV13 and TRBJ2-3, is AAGVIQSPRHLIKEKRETATLKCYPIPRHDTVYWYQQGPGQDPQFLISFYEKMQSDKGSIPDRFSAQQFSDYHSELNMSSLELGDSALYFCASSRGTASSTDTQYFGPGTRLTVL.

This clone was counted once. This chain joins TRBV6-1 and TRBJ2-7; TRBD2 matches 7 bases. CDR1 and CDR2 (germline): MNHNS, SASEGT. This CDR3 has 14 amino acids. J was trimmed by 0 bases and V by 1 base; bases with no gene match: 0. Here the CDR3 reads CASSEGGGSYEQYV. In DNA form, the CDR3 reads TGTGCCAGCAGTGAAGGCGGGGGCTCCTACGAGCAGTACGTC.